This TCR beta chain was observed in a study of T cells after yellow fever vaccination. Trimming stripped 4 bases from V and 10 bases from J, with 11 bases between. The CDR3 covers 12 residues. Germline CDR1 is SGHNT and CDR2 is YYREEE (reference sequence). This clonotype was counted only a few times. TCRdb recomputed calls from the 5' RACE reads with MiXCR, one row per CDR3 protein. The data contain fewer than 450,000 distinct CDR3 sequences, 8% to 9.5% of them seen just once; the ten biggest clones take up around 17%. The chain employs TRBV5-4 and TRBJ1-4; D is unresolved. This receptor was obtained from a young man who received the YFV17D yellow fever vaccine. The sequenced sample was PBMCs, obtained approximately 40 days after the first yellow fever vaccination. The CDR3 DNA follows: TGTGCCAGCAGCGTCGGACCGGGAAAACTGTTTTTT. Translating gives CASSVGPGKLFF.